A selection of T cell receptor beta chains follows, all from one sample in a study of cytomegalovirus exposure and HLA in healthy donors. Method: immunoSEQ multiplex PCR; TCRdb's copy keeps in-frame clones and lacks some. The data show 130,000 to 150,000 clones, about 75% seen once. Material: PBMCs. Source of these receptors: a man aged 18 to 30 in good health and CMV-seronegative. Each CDR3 is given without its conserved first and last residue. Size is stated for part of the rows, as once, few or many counts, or as a class when the clone is expanded.

size | J | V | CDR3
few | TRBJ2-6 | TRBV18 | ASSPDRGAPGANVLT
few | - | TRBV7-8 | ASSLETGAIYEQY
- | TRBJ1-2 | TRBV10-2 | ASSGQGLNYGYT
- | TRBJ2-3 | TRBV28 | ASSLAGGGTDTQY
few | TRBJ1-1 | TRBV5-1 | ASSFNRGRLNTEAF
few | TRBJ2-7 | TRBV2 | ASRGGRLTYEQY
- | TRBJ2-5 | TRBV18 | ASSPSPGQETQY
- | TRBJ2-5 | TRBV29-1 | SVLGRQETQY
- | TRBJ1-1 | TRBV5-1 | ASSSIGDTEAF
- | TRBJ1-5 | TRBV19 | ASRDSTGNQPQH
- | TRBJ2-7 | TRBV11-2 | ASRDTSGRANDEQY
- | TRBJ2-6 | TRBV5-1 | ASSFRDRADGANVLT
- | TRBJ2-2 | TRBV25-1 | ASSGYRDRGFVAGELF
- | TRBJ1-1 | TRBV7-2 | ASSRGQGNTEAF
- | TRBJ2-3 | TRBV7-9 | ASSLGGAGGTQY
few | TRBJ2-7 | TRBV19 | ASSIGQGRSYEQY
once | TRBJ2-2 | TRBV2 | ASSFTGLNTGELF
- | TRBJ1-1 | TRBV7-2 | ASSLGDSDSGTEAF
- | TRBJ2-7 | TRBV11-3 | ASSLTRGSSYEQY